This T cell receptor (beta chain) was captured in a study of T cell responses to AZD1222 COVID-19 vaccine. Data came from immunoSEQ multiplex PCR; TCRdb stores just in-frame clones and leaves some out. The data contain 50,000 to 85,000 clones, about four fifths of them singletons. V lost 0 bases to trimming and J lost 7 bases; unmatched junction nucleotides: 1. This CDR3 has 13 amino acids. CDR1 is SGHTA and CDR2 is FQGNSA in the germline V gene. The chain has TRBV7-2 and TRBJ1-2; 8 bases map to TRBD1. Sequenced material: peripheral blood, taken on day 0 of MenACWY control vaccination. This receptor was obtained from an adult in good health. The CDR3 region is CASSLAQGAGYTF. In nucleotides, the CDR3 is TGTGCCAGCAGCTTAGCCCAGGGGGCTGGCTACACCTTC. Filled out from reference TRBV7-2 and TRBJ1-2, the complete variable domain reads GAGVSQSPSNKVTEKGKDVELRCDPISGHTALYWYRQSLGQGLEFLIYFQGNSAPDKSGLPSDRFSAERTGGSVSTLTIQRTQQEDSAVYLCASSLAQGAGYTFGSGTRLTVV.